Shown below are 21 T cell receptor beta chains from a single sample sequenced in a study of control samples from healthy donors and cancer patients. Repertoires were generated with immunoSEQ multiplex PCR, while TCRdb's copy carries only in-frame clones and drops some. The sample has about 50,000 clones; roughly nine tenths are singletons. The sequenced sample was PBMCs. These receptors were collected from a young man with colorectal cancer.

The chain is built from TRBV4-1 and TRBJ2-1; a possible D gene is TRBD2 (6 bases). This CDR3 is built from 16 residues. The germline CDR1 and CDR2 sequences are MGHRA and YSYEKL. With 1 base removed from V and 3 bases from J, the gap between germline ends came to 13 bases. The CDR3 sequence: CASSQVGDLIYNEQFF. In nucleotides, the CDR3 is TGCGCCAGCAGCCAAGTGGGGGACTTGATCTACAATGAGCAGTTCTTC.

A single count supports this clone. V gene TRBV7-2 combines with J gene TRBJ2-3, with D possibly matching TRBD2 (6 bases). Trimming left V 2 bases short and J 2 bases short, with 17 bases between. The germline V gene has CDR1 SGHTA and CDR2 FQGNSA. The CDR3 totals 17 residues. Here the CDR3 reads CASSLHAATRPTDTQYF. The CDR3 region has the DNA TGTGCCAGCAGCTTACACGCAGCGACTAGGCCCACAGATACGCAGTATTTT. Drawing the rest from reference TRBV7-2 and TRBJ2-3, the complete variable domain is GAGVSQSPSNKVTEKGKDVELRCDPISGHTALYWYRQSLGQGLEFLIYFQGNSAPDKSGLPSDRFSAERTGGSVSTLTIQRTQQEDSAVYLCASSLHAATRPTDTQYFGPGTRLTVL.

The chain employs TRBV7-2 and TRBJ2-7; 11 bases are a match to TRBD1. The CDR3 is 16 residues long. The V and J ends lost 0 bases and 3 bases, in that order; junction bases with no gene match: 4. Germline values: CDR1 SGHTA, CDR2 FQGNSA. CDR3 bases: TGTGCCAGCAGCTTAGCCCCCGGGACAGGGGGCTACGAGCAGTACTTC. Translating it yields CASSLAPGTGGYEQYF.

Only a few counts were recorded for this clone. The chain combines TRBV7-9 with TRBJ1-1; D may be TRBD1 (5 bases). The CDR3 consists of 12 residues. V was trimmed by 11 bases and J by 4 bases, leaving 14 bases between them. Germline V gene sequence: CDR1 SEHNR, CDR2 FQNEAQ (reference sequence). DNA of the CDR3: TGTGCCTCGGCGGGGGTTGGCACTGAAGCTTTCTTT. Its translation: CASAGVGTEAFF. Filled out from reference TRBV7-9 and TRBJ1-1, the complete variable domain reads DTGVSQNPRHKITKRGQNVTFRCDPISEHNRLYWYRQTLGQGPEFLTYFQNEAQLEKSRLLSDRFSAERPKGSFSTLEIQRTEQGDSAMYLCASAGVGTEAFFGQGTRLTVV.

This rearrangement joins TRBV19 to TRBJ1-5; tentatively, D is TRBD1 (5 bases). The V gene lost 3 bases and the J gene lost 2 bases, with 11 bases spanning the gap. Germline CDR1 and CDR2: LNHDA and SQIVND (reference sequence). There are 15 residues in the CDR3. CDR3: CASSIGQGGNQPQHF. The CDR3 bases are TGTGCCAGTAGTATCGGGCAGGGTGGCAATCAGCCCCAGCATTTT.

This chain joins TRBV4-1 and TRBJ1-3; 7 bases align to TRBD1. The germline V gene encodes CDR1 MGHRA and CDR2 YSYEKL. The CDR3 has 19 amino acids. V dropped 0 bases and J dropped 0; count of bases not matched to a gene: 11. The CDR3 nucleotides are TGCGCCAGCAGCCAAGATTCGGGAACAGGGGCCGTCTCTGGAAACACCATATATTTT. It translates to CASSQDSGTGAVSGNTIYF.

The V gene is TRBV27, the J gene TRBJ1-5; possible D gene TRBD1, 6 bases. This CDR3 region has 16 residues. From germline, CDR1 is MNHEY and CDR2 SMNVEV (reference sequence). The V gene lost 2 bases and the J gene lost 2 bases, with 13 bases spanning the gap. CDR3 residues: CASSLAGVAGNQPQHF. The CDR3 bases are TGTGCCAGCAGTTTAGCAGGGGTCGCGGGCAATCAGCCCCAGCATTTT.

This chain connects TRBV24-1 to TRBJ2-1, with TRBD1 matching over 9 bases. Germline CDR1 and CDR2: KGHDR and SFDVKD. Trimming cost V 3 bases and J 8 bases; bases outside gene matches: 7. There are 15 residues in the CDR3. In DNA form, the CDR3 reads TGTGCCACCAGTGATACCACGACAGGGGGGCATGAGCAGTTCTTC. The encoded protein is CATSDTTTGGHEQFF.

The rearrangement uses TRBV30 and TRBJ2-5; D is possibly TRBD2 (7 bases). Germline V CDR1 and CDR2: GTSNPN, SVGIG (reference sequence). The ends were cut back, 0 bases at V and 4 bases at J, with 12 bases in the middle. The CDR3 has 14 amino acids. CDR3 in amino acids: CAWSVGGESETQYF. DNA for the CDR3: TGTGCCTGGAGTGTAGGGGGGGAATCAGAGACCCAGTACTTC.

The genes are TRBV6-5 and TRBJ1-1; the D gene is possibly TRBD1 (6 bases). V lost 0 bases and J lost 1, with 12 bases in between. This CDR3 has 16 residues. Per the germline V gene, CDR1 is MNHEY and CDR2 is SVGAGI. The CDR3 region has the DNA TGTGCCAGCAGTTACTCGGGCCAGGGGTGGAACACTGAAGCTTTCTTT. Translated, it gives CASSYSGQGWNTEAFF.

This chain uses TRBV27 with TRBJ1-5; D is uncertain. The V end lost 9 bases, the J end lost 5 bases, and 8 bases lay between the germline ends. The CDR3 is made up of 11 amino acids. CDR1 and CDR2 from the germline V gene are MNHEY and SMNVEV (reference sequence). CDR3 in amino acids: CAREAHQPQHF. CDR3 in DNA: TGTGCCAGAGAAGCTCATCAGCCCCAGCATTTT.

About this clone: The junction departs from the called germline gene at one end, perhaps through a read error. The gene calls are TRBV6-2 or TRBV6-3 and TRBJ1-4; D perhaps matches TRBD1 (6 bases). Germline V gene lookup returns CDR1 MNHEY and CDR2 SVGEGT. The CDR3 consists of 19 residues. The DNA for the CDR3 is TGTGCCCGCAGTAGGGGGGGCGGGTGGGCGCGGGACTTATATGAAAAACTGTTTTTT. It specifies CARSRGGGWARDLYEKLFF.

For this clone: The junction does not match germline at one end; this may be a read error. The chain has TRBV5-6 and TRBJ2-7; tentative D call: TRBD1 (6 bases). In germline, CDR1 is SGHDT, CDR2 YYEEEE. The CDR3 spans 16 residues. As DNA, the CDR3 is TGTGCCAGCAGCTTGGCCGTGACAGGCCGGCTAACACCCCTTTTCTTC. Translated: CASSLAVTGRLTPLFF.

The DNA for the CDR3 is TGTGCCAGCTCGACGGGCGGGCACGGATCACCCCTCCACTTT. This gives the protein CASSTGGHGSPLHF. The V call is TRBV9, the J call TRBJ1-6; D gene unclear. Germline CDR1 SGDLS, CDR2 YYNGEE. V shed 7 bases and J shed 10 bases, with 18 bases lying between them. The CDR3 runs to 14 residues.

V gene TRBV12-5 combines with J gene TRBJ2-2, with 9 bases matching TRBD1. CDR1 and CDR2 from the germline V gene are LGHNT and FRNRAP. CDR3 size: 18 residues. V was pared by 4 bases and J by 6 bases, with 15 bases of the junction left unmatched. In DNA, the CDR3 is TGTGCTAGTGGTTCCCAACCGGGGACAGGGTCTTTTTCCGGGGAGCTGTTTTTT. This codes for CASGSQPGTGSFSGELFF.

The gene calls are TRBV3-1 (or the pseudogene TRBV3-2) and TRBJ2-3, with D maybe TRBD1 (6 bases). Germline V gene lookup returns CDR1 LGHDT and CDR2 YNNKEL (reference sequence). CDR3 size: 16 residues. V lost 2 bases to trimming and J lost 3 bases, with 15 bases between them. The DNA of the CDR3 is TGTGCCAGCAGCCAATACCGGGACATGGGGACAGATACGCAGTATTTT. Residues: CASSQYRDMGTDTQYF.

The DNA of the CDR3 is TGTGCCAGCAGCCCGAGGGGGGCATCTGGAAACACCATATATTTT. Translating gives CASSPRGASGNTIYF. The chain is built from TRBV7-9 and TRBJ1-3; perhaps TRBD1 as D (6 bases). Between the trimmed V and J ends, which lost 5 bases and 1 base, there was a span of 12 bases. The CDR3 sequence is 15 residues long. Germline V gene lookup returns CDR1 SEHNR and CDR2 FQNEAQ (reference sequence).

The rearrangement joins TRBV7-9 to TRBJ1-2, with TRBD1 identical over 12 bases. V was pared by 0 bases and J by 8 bases, with 4 bases of the junction left unmatched. Germline-derived CDR1 and CDR2 are SEHNR and FQNEAQ (reference sequence). The length of the CDR3 is 15 residues. CDR3 protein: CASSLARDRGLGYTF. CDR3 DNA sequence: TGTGCCAGCAGCTTAGCGCGGGACAGGGGGCTGGGCTACACCTTC.

The genes are TRBV7-2 and TRBJ1-2; D uncertain. The germline V gene encodes CDR1 SGHTA and CDR2 FQGNSA. Trimming left V 2 bases short and J 6 bases short, with 19 bases between. This CDR3 spans 16 amino acids. CDR3: CASSLWPGEGGNGYTF. In nucleotides, the CDR3 is TGTGCCAGCAGCTTATGGCCCGGGGAGGGAGGGAATGGCTACACCTTC.

This clone was recorded once. The genes are TRBV4-3 and TRBJ1-1, with TRBD1 matching over 7 bases. Unmatched junction bases numbered 5, after V lost 1 base and J lost 3 bases. This CDR3 has 15 amino acids. Germline assignment: CDR1 LGHNA and CDR2 YSLEER. CDR3 loop: CASSQVGRGYTEAFF. Here the CDR3 DNA reads TGCGCCAGCAGCCAAGTCGGCAGGGGGTACACTGAAGCTTTCTTT.

The rearrangement uses TRBV7-2 and TRBJ2-3; D gene uncertain. The germline V gene has CDR1 SGHTA and CDR2 FQGNSA. V was clipped by 3 bases and J by 4 bases, with 11 bases between them. CDR3 length: 14 amino acids. The DNA of the CDR3 is TGTGCCAGCAGCTTCTATAACCCCGCAGATACGCAGTATTTT. It is translated as CASSFYNPADTQYF.